This TCR beta chain was retrieved from a study of blood T cell repertoires in COVID-19. Turning to the study itself: There were acute and convalescent COVID-19 samples, and they came from the United States, Italy and Spain. Nucleic acid was either cDNA or gDNA, and it came from T cells, B-cell-depleted T cells, or PBMCs.

Authors' analysis steps: Reference gene primers were amplified, and this amplification served to estimate nucleated cell counts. The data were produced by immunoSEQ multiplex PCR, yet TCRdb's version contains in-frame clones alone and is incomplete. V and J calls and clone size come straight from that table; D and trimming were deduced from the DNA. The table includes around 190,000 clones, approximately 84% detected once. The CDR3 sequence is 18 residues long. Germline CDR1 MGHRA, CDR2 YSYEKL. V was clipped by 1 base and J by 0 bases; unmatched bases: 11. Source material: peripheral blood. The TCR was taken from a woman aged 80 or older with acute or convalescent COVID-19. The J gene is TRBJ1-2, the V gene TRBV4-1; 7 positions agree with TRBD1. For the CDR3, the DNA is TGCGCCAGCAGCCAAGCCACCAGGGGGAGACCTCCTAACTATGGCTACACCTTC. Translating gives CASSQATRGRPPNYGYTF.